The clone carrying this TCR beta chain was counted many times. TCRdb itself ran the PCR reads through MiXCR, one entry per CDR3 protein. In the table there are 6,200 or so distinct CDR3 sequences, roughly 15% of which are singletons. The sample originates from a study of tumor-infiltrating lymphocytes in oesophageal squamous cell carcinoma. The germline V gene has CDR1 ENHRY and CDR2 SYGVKD. This CDR3 is built from 12 residues. Trimming removed 7 bases at V and 4 bases at J, with 11 bases between. The sequence derives from a male donor with esophageal squamous cell carcinoma. Sequencing was done on a sample of normal esophageal tissue next to the tumor. The J gene is TRBJ2-7, the V gene TRBV10-3, with D unclear. CDR3: CAIKGGDYEQYF. The CDR3 DNA sequence: TGTGCCATCAAGGGCGGAGATTACGAGCAGTACTTC.